This T cell receptor (beta chain) was sequenced during a study of monozygotic twins with inflammatory bowel disease. Study results and limitations: Possibly reflecting limited power, no difference in repertoire similarity was found between concordant and discordant twins.

One entry per CDR3 protein, without DNA, is what TCRdb gives after re-calling the 5' RACE reads. This table lists about 300,000 distinct CDR3 sequences. CDR1 SGHTA and CDR2 FQGNSA come from the germline V gene. The CDR3 loop spans 16 amino acids. As to this clonotype: Its antigen is still unknown.

This receptor was identified in a human donor with ulcerative colitis or Crohn's disease, or a healthy co-twin of an affected twin (not recorded which). V gene TRBV7-2 combines with J gene TRBJ2-7; TCRdb outputs TRBD2, but without DNA this stays unchecked. The source material was blood. The CDR3 is CASSLWGGRALDEQYF.